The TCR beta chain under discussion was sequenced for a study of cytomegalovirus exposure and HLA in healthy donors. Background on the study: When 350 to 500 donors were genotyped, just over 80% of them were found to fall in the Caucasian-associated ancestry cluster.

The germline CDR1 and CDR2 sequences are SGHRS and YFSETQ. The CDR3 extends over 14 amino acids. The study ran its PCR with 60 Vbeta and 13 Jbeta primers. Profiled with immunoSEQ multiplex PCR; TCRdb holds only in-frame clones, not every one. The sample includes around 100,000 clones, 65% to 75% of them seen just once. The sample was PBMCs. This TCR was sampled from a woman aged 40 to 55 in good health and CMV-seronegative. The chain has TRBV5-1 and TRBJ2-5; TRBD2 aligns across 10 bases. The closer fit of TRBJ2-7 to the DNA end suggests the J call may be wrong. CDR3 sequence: CASSTSGNSYEQYF. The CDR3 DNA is TGCGCCAGCAGCACTAGCGGGAACTCCTACGAGCAGTACTTC.